Here is one TCR beta chain with its context. Its antigen remains unidentified. The primer mix had 60 Vbeta and 13 Jbeta primers. Method: immunoSEQ multiplex PCR; TCRdb's copy keeps in-frame clones and lacks some. Altogether 150,000 to 200,000 clones are present, 65% to 80% being singletons, with the ten largest covering under 5.5%. The data were obtained in a study of cytomegalovirus exposure and HLA in healthy donors. The overall study: An early data release held approximately 85 million unique TCRs from HLA-typed donors.

Overall study findings and caveats: Later analysis identified 16,000 or so TCR beta sequences associated with HLA alleles, using a false discovery rate threshold of 0.05. In vitro data verified a few CMV-associated chains as specific for CMV antigens. For TCR beta chains, V- and J-gene trimming was later linked to a missense DCLRE1C variant.

The junction had 1 base not matched to a gene; V was cut back by 2 bases and J by 2 bases. This CDR3 spans 14 amino acids. Germline V gene sequence: CDR1 LNHNV, CDR2 YYDKDF (reference sequence). The chain uses TRBV15 and TRBJ2-3, with TRBD2 matching over 7 bases. Sequenced sample: PBMCs. This clonotype originated in a man in his late teens or twenties in good health and CMV-seropositive. CDR3 DNA: TGTGCCACCAGCAGAACTAGCGACACAGATACGCAGTATTTT. Amino acids: CATSRTSDTDTQYF.